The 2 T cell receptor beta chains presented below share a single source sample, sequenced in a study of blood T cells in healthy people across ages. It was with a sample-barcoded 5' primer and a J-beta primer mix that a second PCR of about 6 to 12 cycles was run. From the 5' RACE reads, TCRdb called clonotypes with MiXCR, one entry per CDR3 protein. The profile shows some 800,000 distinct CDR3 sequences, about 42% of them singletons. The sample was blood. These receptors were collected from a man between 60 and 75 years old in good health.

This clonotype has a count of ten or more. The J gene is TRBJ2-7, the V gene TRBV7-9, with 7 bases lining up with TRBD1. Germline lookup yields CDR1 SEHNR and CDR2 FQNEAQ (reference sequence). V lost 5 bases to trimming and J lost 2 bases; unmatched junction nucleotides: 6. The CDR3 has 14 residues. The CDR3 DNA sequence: TGTGCCAGCAGCCGCGACAGGGTCCCCTACGAGCAGTACTTC. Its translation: CASSRDRVPYEQYF.

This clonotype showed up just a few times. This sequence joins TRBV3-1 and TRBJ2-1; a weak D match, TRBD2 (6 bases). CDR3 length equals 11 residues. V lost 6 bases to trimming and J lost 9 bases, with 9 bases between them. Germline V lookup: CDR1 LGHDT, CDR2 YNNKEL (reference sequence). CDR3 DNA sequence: TGTGCCAGCAGAACCGGGAGTGAGCAGTTCTTC. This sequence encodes CASRTGSEQFF.